Below, one T cell receptor beta chain is given with its context. The antigen remains undetermined. These data belong to a study of cytomegalovirus exposure and HLA in healthy donors. CDR3 length: 17 residues. Germline V gene sequence: CDR1 SGHVS, CDR2 FQNEAQ. V lost 0 bases and J lost 3; bases outside the gene matches: 9. The PCR was carried out with 60 Vbeta primers and 13 Jbeta primers. This table comes from immunoSEQ multiplex PCR, and its TCRdb copy is limited to in-frame clones, with some not included. Of 110,000 or so clones listed, approximately 80% are singletons. Study observations and caveats: Reported performance of the classifier showed diagnosis of cytomegalovirus status with high specificity and sensitivity.

The sample was PBMCs. The TCR sequence derives from a woman aged 25 to 39 in good health and CMV-seropositive. The chain is built from TRBV7-8 and TRBJ2-7; TRBD1 matches at 9 bases. The CDR3, as DNA: TGTGCCAGCAGCTTAGCGGGGTTGAGGGACAGGGTCTACGAGCAGTACTTC. Translation gives CASSLAGLRDRVYEQYF.